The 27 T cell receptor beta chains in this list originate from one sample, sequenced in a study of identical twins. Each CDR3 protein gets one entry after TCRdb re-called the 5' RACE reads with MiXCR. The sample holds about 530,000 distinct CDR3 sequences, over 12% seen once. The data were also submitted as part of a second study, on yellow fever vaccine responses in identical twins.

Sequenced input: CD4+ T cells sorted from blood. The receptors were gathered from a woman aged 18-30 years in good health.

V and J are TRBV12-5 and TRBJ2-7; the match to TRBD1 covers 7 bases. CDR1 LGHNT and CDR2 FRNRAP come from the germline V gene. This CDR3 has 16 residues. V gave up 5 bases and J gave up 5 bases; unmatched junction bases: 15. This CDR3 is CASGPQGQCSPNEQYV. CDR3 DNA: TGTGCTAGTGGTCCACAGGGACAGTGCTCTCCTAACGAGCAGTACGTC.

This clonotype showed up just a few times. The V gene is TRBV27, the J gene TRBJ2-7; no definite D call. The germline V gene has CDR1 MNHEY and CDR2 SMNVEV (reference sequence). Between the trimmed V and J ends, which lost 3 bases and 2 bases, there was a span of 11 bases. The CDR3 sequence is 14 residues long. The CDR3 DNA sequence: TGTGCCAGCAGTTTGAACTACCCGACCTACGAGCAGTACTTC. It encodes CASSLNYPTYEQYF.

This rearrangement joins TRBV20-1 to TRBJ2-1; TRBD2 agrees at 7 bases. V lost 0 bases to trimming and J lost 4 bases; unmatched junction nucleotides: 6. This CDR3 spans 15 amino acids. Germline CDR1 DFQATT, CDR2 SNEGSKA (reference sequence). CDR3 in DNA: TGCAGTGCTAGAGATTCAGCGGGGCTGTACAATGAGCAGTTCTTC. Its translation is CSARDSAGLYNEQFF.

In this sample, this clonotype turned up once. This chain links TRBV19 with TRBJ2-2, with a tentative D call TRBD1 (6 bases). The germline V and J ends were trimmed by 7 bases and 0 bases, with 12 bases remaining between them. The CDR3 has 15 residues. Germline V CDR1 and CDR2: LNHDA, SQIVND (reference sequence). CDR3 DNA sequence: TGTGCCAGTAATCAGGGGCCGACGAACACCGGGGAGCTGTTTTTT. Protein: CASNQGPTNTGELFF.

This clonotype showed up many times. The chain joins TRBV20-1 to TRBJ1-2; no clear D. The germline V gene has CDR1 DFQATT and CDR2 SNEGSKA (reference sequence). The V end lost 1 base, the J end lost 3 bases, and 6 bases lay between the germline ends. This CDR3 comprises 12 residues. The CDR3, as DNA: TGCAGTGCTAGAGGGACGGACTATGGCTACACCTTC. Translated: CSARGTDYGYTF.

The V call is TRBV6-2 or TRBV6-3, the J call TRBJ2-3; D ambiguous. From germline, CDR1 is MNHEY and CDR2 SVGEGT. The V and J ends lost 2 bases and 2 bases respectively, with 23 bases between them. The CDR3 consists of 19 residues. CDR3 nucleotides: TGTGCCAGCAGTTACCCGGCGGTCCTCGCTAGGGCTCACACAGATACGCAGTATTTT. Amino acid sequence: CASSYPAVLARAHTDTQYF.

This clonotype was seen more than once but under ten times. CDR3 in amino acids: CASSLPEGLDTQYF. In DNA, the CDR3 is TGCGCCAGCAGCTTGCCTGAGGGCCTGGATACGCAGTATTTT. The chain is built from TRBV5-1 and TRBJ2-3; D possibly corresponds to TRBD2 (5 bases). The CDR3 covers 14 residues. Germline CDR1 and CDR2: SGHRS and YFSETQ. The V gene lost 1 base and the J gene lost 6 bases, with 12 bases spanning the gap.

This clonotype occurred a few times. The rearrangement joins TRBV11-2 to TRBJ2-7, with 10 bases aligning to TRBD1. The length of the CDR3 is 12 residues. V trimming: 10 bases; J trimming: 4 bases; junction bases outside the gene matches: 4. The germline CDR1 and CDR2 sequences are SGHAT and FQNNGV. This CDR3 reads CATRQGAYEQYF. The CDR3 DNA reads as TGTGCCACCCGACAGGGGGCTTACGAGCAGTACTTC.

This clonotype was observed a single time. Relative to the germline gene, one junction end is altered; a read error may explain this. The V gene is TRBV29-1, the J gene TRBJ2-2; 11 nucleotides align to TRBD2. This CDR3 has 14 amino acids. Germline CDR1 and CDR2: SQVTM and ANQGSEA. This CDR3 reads CSVGLAGGPGELLF. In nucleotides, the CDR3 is TGCAGCGTTGGTTTAGCGGGGGGGCCAGGGGAGCTGCTTTTT.

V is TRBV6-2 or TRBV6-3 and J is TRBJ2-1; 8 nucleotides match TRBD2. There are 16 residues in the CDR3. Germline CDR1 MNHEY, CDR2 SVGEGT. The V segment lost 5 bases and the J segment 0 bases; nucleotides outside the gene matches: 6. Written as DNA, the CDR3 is TGTGCCAGCAGTCCCCAGCGGGGGACCTCCTACAATGAGCAGTTCTTC. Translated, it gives CASSPQRGTSYNEQFF.

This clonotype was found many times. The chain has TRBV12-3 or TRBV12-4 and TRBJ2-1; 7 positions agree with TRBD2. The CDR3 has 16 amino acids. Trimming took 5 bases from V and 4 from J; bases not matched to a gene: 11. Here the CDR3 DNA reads TGTGCCAGCAGTCCCACCGGGGAGGGGCGGTACAATGAGCAGTTCTTC. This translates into CASSPTGEGRYNEQFF.

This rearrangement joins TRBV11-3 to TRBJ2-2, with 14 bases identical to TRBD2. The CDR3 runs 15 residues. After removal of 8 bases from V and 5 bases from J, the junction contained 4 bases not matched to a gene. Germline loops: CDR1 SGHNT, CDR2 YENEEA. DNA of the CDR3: TGTGCCAGCCTCAGACTAGCGGGAGGGACCGGGGAGCTGTTTTTT. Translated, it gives CASLRLAGGTGELFF.

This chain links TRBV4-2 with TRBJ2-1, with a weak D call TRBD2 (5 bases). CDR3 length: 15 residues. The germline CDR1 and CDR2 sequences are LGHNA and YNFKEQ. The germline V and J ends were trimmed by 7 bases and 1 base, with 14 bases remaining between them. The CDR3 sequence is CASTPPTGSYNEQFF. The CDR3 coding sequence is TGTGCCAGCACCCCCCCCACGGGGTCCTACAATGAGCAGTTCTTC.

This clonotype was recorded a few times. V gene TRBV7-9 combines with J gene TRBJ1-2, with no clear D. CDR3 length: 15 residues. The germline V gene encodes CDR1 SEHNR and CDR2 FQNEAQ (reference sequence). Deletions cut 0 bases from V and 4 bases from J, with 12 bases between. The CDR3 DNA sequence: TGTGCCAGCAGCTTAGCCGGGATAACCCCCTATGGCTACACCTTC. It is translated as CASSLAGITPYGYTF.

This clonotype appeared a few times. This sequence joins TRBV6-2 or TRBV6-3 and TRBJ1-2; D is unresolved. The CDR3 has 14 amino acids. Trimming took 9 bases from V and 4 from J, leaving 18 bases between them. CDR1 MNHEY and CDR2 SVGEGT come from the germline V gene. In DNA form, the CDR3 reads TGTGCCAGTCAGGCGAGACCTTGGCGCTATGGCTACACCTTC. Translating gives CASQARPWRYGYTF.

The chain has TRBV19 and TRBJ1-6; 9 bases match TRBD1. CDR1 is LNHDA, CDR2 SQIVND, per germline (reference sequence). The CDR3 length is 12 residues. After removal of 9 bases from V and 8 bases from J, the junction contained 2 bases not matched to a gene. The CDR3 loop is CASRQGDSPLHF. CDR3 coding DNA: TGTGCCAGCCGACAGGGGGATTCACCCCTCCACTTT. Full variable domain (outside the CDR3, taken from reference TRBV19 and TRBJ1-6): DGGITQSPKYLFRKEGQNVTLSCEQNLNHDAMYWYRQDPGQGLRLIYYSQIVNDFQKGDIAEGYSVSREKKESFPLTVTSAQKNPTAFYLCASRQGDSPLHFGNGTRLTVT.

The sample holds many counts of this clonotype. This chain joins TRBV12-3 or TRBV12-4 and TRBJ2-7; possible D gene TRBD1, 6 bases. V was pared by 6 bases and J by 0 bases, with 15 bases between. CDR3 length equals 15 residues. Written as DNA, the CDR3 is TGTGCCAGCAGCCAGACAGGCAGGAGCTCCTACGAGCAGTACTTC. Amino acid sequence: CASSQTGRSSYEQYF.

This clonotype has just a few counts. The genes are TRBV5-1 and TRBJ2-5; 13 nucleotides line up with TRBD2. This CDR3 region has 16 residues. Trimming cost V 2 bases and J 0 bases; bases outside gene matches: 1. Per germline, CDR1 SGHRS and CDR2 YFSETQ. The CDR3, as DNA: TGCGCCAGCAGCTTTGGACTAGCGGGAGACCAAGAGACCCAGTACTTC. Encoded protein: CASSFGLAGDQETQYF.

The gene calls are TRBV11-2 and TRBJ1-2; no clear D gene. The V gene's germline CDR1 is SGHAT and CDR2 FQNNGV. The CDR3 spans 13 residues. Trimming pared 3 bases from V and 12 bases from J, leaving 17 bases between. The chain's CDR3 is CASSFGDQARDTF. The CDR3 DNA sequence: TGTGCCAGCAGCTTTGGGGATCAGGCTAGGGACACCTTC.

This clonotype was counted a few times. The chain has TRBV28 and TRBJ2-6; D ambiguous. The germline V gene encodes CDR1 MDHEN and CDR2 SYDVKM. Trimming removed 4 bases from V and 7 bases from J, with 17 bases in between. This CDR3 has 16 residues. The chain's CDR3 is CASSSPAIRRANVLTF. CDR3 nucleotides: TGTGCCAGCAGTTCCCCAGCCATCAGGAGAGCCAACGTCCTGACTTTC.

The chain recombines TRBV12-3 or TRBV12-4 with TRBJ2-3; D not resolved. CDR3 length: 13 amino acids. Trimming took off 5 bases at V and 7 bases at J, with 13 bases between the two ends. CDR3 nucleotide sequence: TGTGCCAGCAGTCCGACGGACGCCTATACGCAGTATTTT. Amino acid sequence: CASSPTDAYTQYF.

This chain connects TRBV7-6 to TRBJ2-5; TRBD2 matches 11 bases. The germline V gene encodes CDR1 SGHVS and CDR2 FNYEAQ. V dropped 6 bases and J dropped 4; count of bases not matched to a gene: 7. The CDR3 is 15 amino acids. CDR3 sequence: CASSRLAGLVETQYF. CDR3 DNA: TGTGCCAGCAGTCGACTAGCGGGATTAGTAGAGACCCAGTACTTC.

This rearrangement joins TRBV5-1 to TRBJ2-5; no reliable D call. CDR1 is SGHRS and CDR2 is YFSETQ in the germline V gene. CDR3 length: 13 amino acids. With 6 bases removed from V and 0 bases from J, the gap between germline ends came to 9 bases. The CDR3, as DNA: TGCGCCAGCATGGGTGGGGACCAAGAGACCCAGTACTTC. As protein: CASMGGDQETQYF. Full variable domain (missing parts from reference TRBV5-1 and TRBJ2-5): KAGVTQTPRYLIKTRGQQVTLSCSPISGHRSVSWYQQTPGQGLQFLFEYFSETQRNKGNFPGRFSGRQFSNSRSEMNVSTLELGDSALYLCASMGGDQETQYFGPGTRLLVL.

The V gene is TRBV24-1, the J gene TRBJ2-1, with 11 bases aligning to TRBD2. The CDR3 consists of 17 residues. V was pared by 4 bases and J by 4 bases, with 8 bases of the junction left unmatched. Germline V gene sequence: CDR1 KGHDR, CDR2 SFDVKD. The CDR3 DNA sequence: TGTGCCACCAGTGACCGACTAGCGGGAAGGTCTTACAATGAGCAGTTCTTC. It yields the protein CATSDRLAGRSYNEQFF.

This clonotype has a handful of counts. The CDR3 DNA is TGCGCCAGCAGACCTCCCCCCGGAGCCATCTCCTACAATGAGCAGTTCTTC. Its protein is CASRPPPGAISYNEQFF. V is TRBV5-1 and J is TRBJ2-1, with D uncertain. Trimming shortened V by 5 bases and J by 0 bases, and 18 bases separated the two germline ends. The length of the CDR3 is 17 residues. Germline assignment: CDR1 SGHRS and CDR2 YFSETQ.

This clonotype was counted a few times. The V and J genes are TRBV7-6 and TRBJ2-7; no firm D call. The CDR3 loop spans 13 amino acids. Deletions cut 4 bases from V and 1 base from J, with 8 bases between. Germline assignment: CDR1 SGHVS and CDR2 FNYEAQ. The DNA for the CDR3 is TGTGCCAGCAGCTCCCCCGAATCCTACGAGCAGTACTTC. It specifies CASSSPESYEQYF.

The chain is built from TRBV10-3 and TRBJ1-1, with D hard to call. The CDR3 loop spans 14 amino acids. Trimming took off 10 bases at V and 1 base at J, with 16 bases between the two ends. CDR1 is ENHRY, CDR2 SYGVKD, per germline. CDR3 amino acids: CATFQNATNTEAFF. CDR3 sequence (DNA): TGTGCCACCTTTCAAAACGCGACGAACACTGAAGCTTTCTTT.